Shown below are 28 T cell receptor beta chains from a single sample sequenced in a study of shared clonotypes between healthy human individuals. Data came from immunoSEQ multiplex PCR; TCRdb stores just in-frame clones and leaves some out. The sample includes roughly 2.5 million clones, approximately 94% seen only once; the top ten take roughly 0.15%. The sample taken for sequencing was naive CD4+ T cells sorted from blood. Specified subset: CD45RA+ positively selected. These receptors came from a man between 18 and 35 years old in good health.

CDR3 in amino acids: CASSLTSVGQETQYF. The CDR3 DNA sequence: TGTGCCAGCAGCCTCACTAGCGTGGGTCAAGAGACCCAGTACTTC. This chain joins TRBV2 and TRBJ2-5, with 7 bases lining up with TRBD2. J gave up 2 bases and V 6 bases, and 9 bases lay outside the gene matches. In germline, CDR1 is SNHLY, CDR2 FYNNEI. The length of the CDR3 is 15 residues.

The V gene is TRBV5-1, the J gene TRBJ2-6; maybe TRBD1 (6 bases). Germline values: CDR1 SGHRS, CDR2 YFSETQ. The ends were cut back, 4 bases at V and 0 bases at J, with 14 bases in the middle. There are 17 residues in the CDR3. The CDR3 DNA follows: TGCGCCAGCAGCGAGGGGGACGGAATCTCTGGGGCCAACGTCCTGACTTTC. Its translation: CASSEGDGISGANVLTF.

The chain is built from TRBV19 and TRBJ2-2, with 9 bases identical to TRBD2. Per germline, CDR1 LNHDA and CDR2 SQIVND (reference sequence). V was clipped by 4 bases and J by 7 bases; unmatched bases: 4. This CDR3 region has 14 residues. The DNA for the CDR3 is TGTGCCAGTAGTACCGGGACTAGCCACGGGGAGCTGTTTTTT. Translation gives CASSTGTSHGELFF.

The chain has TRBV5-1 and TRBJ2-1; 16 bases match TRBD2. The germline V gene has CDR1 SGHRS and CDR2 YFSETQ. This CDR3 has 19 residues. J lost 2 bases, V lost 3 bases, and 8 bases had no gene match. The CDR3 sequence: CASSSPGLAGGPTYNEQFF. CDR3 DNA sequence: TGCGCCAGCAGCTCTCCGGGACTAGCGGGAGGGCCTACCTACAATGAGCAGTTCTTC.

The chain links TRBV4-3 to TRBJ2-4; D may be TRBD2 (6 bases). The germline V and J ends were trimmed by 3 bases and 1 base, with 22 bases remaining between them. This CDR3 has 19 residues. CDR1 and CDR2 (germline): LGHNA, YSLEER. CDR3 region: CASSQGTAEGRSAKNIQYF. DNA of the CDR3: TGCGCCAGCAGCCAGGGGACGGCGGAAGGGAGGTCGGCCAAAAACATTCAGTACTTC.

This rearrangement joins TRBV10-3 to TRBJ2-1; TRBD2 matches 8 bases. The CDR3 length is 15 residues. V lost 6 bases and J lost 0; bases outside the gene matches: 4. Germline loops: CDR1 ENHRY, CDR2 SYGVKD. The DNA of the CDR3 is TGTGCCATCAGCCCGGGACTAGTCTCCTACAATGAGCAGTTCTTC. Its protein is CAISPGLVSYNEQFF.

The chain has TRBV5-6 and TRBJ2-1; D is uncertain. V gave up 0 bases and J gave up 4 bases, with 14 bases separating them. The CDR3 has 16 residues. Germline V gene data show CDR1 as SGHDT and CDR2 as YYEEEE. The CDR3 region is CASSLAIGLLYNEQFF. CDR3 DNA: TGTGCCAGCAGCTTGGCCATAGGGCTTCTTTACAATGAGCAGTTCTTC.

The chain has TRBV5-6 and TRBJ1-1; TRBD1 matches at 10 bases. The CDR3 totals 14 residues. The V gene end was trimmed by 1 base and the J gene end by 5 bases; junction bases not matched to a gene: 2. The V gene's germline CDR1 is SGHDT and CDR2 YYEEEE. The CDR3, as DNA: TGTGCCAGCAGCTTGAAGGACAGGGGGACTGAAGCTTTCTTT. This gives the protein CASSLKDRGTEAFF.

The rearrangement links TRBV30 to TRBJ1-5; possibly TRBD1 for D (6 bases). With 8 bases removed from V and 1 base from J, the gap between germline ends came to 24 bases. Looked up from germline, CDR1 is GTSNPN and CDR2 is SVGIG (reference sequence). This CDR3 spans 17 amino acids. CDR3 in amino acids: CAGSFGTGQGSNQPQHF. CDR3 DNA: TGTGCCGGAAGTTTCGGCACAGGGCAGGGGAGCAATCAGCCCCAGCATTTT.

This clone was detected only once. V and J are TRBV7-9 and TRBJ2-7, with D perhaps TRBD2 (5 bases). Germline V gene data show CDR1 as SEHNR and CDR2 as FQNEAQ (reference sequence). The CDR3 runs 16 residues. The V end lost 5 bases, the J end lost 3 bases, and 20 bases lay between the germline ends. This CDR3 is CASSLGRTGIYYEQYF. In nucleotides, the CDR3 is TGTGCCAGCAGCCTCGGGCGAACCGGGATCTACTACGAGCAGTACTTC.

V gene TRBV20-1 combines with J gene TRBJ1-1; possibly TRBD1 for D (6 bases). The CDR3 is 11 amino acids. The V end was cut by 8 bases, the J end by 1 base, with 8 bases between. Looked up from germline, CDR1 is DFQATT and CDR2 is SNEGSKA (reference sequence). Written as DNA, the CDR3 is TGCAGTACGGACAGGAACACTGAAGCTTTCTTT. Translating gives CSTDRNTEAFF.

The rearrangement joins TRBV19 to TRBJ2-2, with 9 bases matching TRBD2. The V gene's germline CDR1 is LNHDA and CDR2 SQIVND (reference sequence). CDR3 length: 14 residues. With 10 bases clipped from V and 4 bases from J, the junction kept 7 bases outside the gene matches. CDR3 sequence: CAISSGMGTGELFF. In nucleotides, the CDR3 is TGTGCCATATCTAGCGGGATGGGCACCGGGGAGCTGTTTTTT.

The rearrangement links TRBV11-3 to TRBJ2-1; 8 bases align to TRBD2. With V trimmed by 3 bases and J by 8 bases, 6 bases remained unmatched. Germline CDR1 and CDR2: SGHNT and YENEEA. The CDR3 totals 14 residues. The CDR3 reads CASSLWSGSDEQFF. The CDR3 bases are TGTGCCAGCAGCTTGTGGAGCGGGAGTGATGAGCAGTTCTTC.

The chain uses TRBV6-5 and TRBJ1-4; 8 positions match TRBD1. After removal of 8 bases from V and 5 bases from J, the junction contained 7 bases not matched to a gene. The CDR3 length is 14 residues. CDR1 and CDR2 (germline): MNHEY, SVGAGI. CDR3 residues: CASYDRGANEKLFF. The CDR3 DNA reads TGTGCCAGCTATGACAGGGGTGCCAATGAAAAACTGTTTTTT.

J is TRBJ2-4 and V is TRBV27; tentative D call: TRBD1 (6 bases). The CDR3 contains 17 residues. Germline-derived CDR1 and CDR2 are MNHEY and SMNVEV (reference sequence). Trimming removed 2 bases from V and 0 bases from J, with 14 bases in between. CDR3 region: CASSLDRPILAKNIQYF. CDR3 DNA sequence: TGTGCCAGCAGTTTAGACAGGCCTATTCTAGCCAAAAACATTCAGTACTTC.

The table lists this clone with a few counts. The chain joins TRBV15 to TRBJ1-5, with 10 bases identical to TRBD1. This CDR3 comprises 16 residues. Germline V CDR1 and CDR2: LNHNV, YYDKDF (reference sequence). J was trimmed by 5 bases and V by 1 base; bases with no gene match: 5. The CDR3 is CATSRVGQGKDQPQHF. CDR3 coding DNA: TGTGCCACCAGCAGAGTGGGACAGGGGAAAGATCAGCCCCAGCATTTT.

CDR3 sequence reads: CAWVTTGARGYTF. The CDR3 DNA sequence: TGTGCCTGGGTGACAACGGGGGCGCGTGGCTACACCTTC. The chain is built from TRBV30 and TRBJ1-2, with D perhaps matching TRBD1 (6 bases). Trimming removed 5 bases from V and 7 bases from J, with 17 bases in between. The CDR3 runs 13 residues. The germline gives CDR1 GTSNPN, CDR2 SVGIG (reference sequence).

The chain joins TRBV4-2 to TRBJ2-5; TRBD2 matches 8 bases. The germline CDR1 and CDR2 sequences are LGHNA and YNFKEQ. J lost 5 bases, V lost 0 bases, and 11 bases had no gene match. This CDR3 contains 17 residues. The CDR3 sequence: CASSQEVSGGAGETQYF. The CDR3 DNA reads as TGTGCCAGCAGCCAAGAGGTATCGGGGGGGGCCGGTGAGACCCAGTACTTC.

V usage is TRBV18 and J usage is TRBJ2-2; D possibly corresponds to TRBD2 (6 bases). Germline CDR1 is KGHSH and CDR2 is LQKENI. The CDR3 has 17 amino acids. Trimming cost V 6 bases and J 0 bases, with 17 bases left between them. The CDR3 region has the DNA TGTGCCAGCTCTCACCGAGGAGGGGAATCGAACACCGGGGAGCTGTTTTTT. Translating gives CASSHRGGESNTGELFF.

This chain uses TRBV27 with TRBJ1-2, with a possible D match to TRBD1 (5 bases). This CDR3 has 16 amino acids. V lost 6 bases and J 0 bases, leaving 17 bases between the germline ends. Germline loops: CDR1 MNHEY, CDR2 SMNVEV (reference sequence). CDR3 sequence: CASRRPGSMANYGYTF. The CDR3 bases are TGTGCCAGCAGGCGGCCAGGGTCGATGGCTAACTATGGCTACACCTTC.

With respect to this clone: Other nucleotide sequences in the sample specify the same CDR3. The chain joins TRBV10-3 to TRBJ1-1, with no clear D. This CDR3 has 13 amino acids. V was cut by 4 bases and J by 0 bases, with 6 bases left in between. Germline loops: CDR1 ENHRY, CDR2 SYGVKD. CDR3 sequence reads: CAISAGVNTEAFF. The CDR3 bases are TGTGCCATCAGTGCCGGGGTGAACACTGAAGCTTTCTTT.

This clone was recorded once. The chain carries TRBV5-1 and TRBJ2-7; a possible D gene is TRBD1 (5 bases). V was shortened by 4 bases and J by 2 bases, with 16 bases between the two germline ends. The CDR3 sequence is 15 residues long. Germline CDR1 SGHRS, CDR2 YFSETQ. CDR3 amino acids: CASSQDSTGPYEQYF. CDR3 nucleotides: TGCGCCAGCAGCCAAGACAGTACCGGCCCCTACGAGCAGTACTTC.

This chain links TRBV5-1 with TRBJ2-7; either TRBD1 or TRBD2 may supply D (6 bases each). The germline gives CDR1 SGHRS, CDR2 YFSETQ. V dropped 0 bases and J dropped 5 bases, with 15 bases sitting between them. CDR3 length: 15 amino acids. The CDR3 nucleotides read TGCGCCAGCAGCTTGGCGCCCGGGGGCGGCAACGAGCAGTACTTC. Its protein product is CASSLAPGGGNEQYF.

The chain has TRBV10-3 and TRBJ1-1, with a weak D call TRBD1 (5 bases). Per the germline V gene, CDR1 is ENHRY and CDR2 is SYGVKD. This CDR3 spans 15 amino acids. The V end was cut by 3 bases, the J end by 5 bases, with 16 bases between. The CDR3 region has the DNA TGTGCCATCAGTGACCGGGGGGGGGAACGGACTGAAGCTTTCTTT. Translating it yields CAISDRGGERTEAFF.

Here the CDR3 reads CSVLPWTNLNYGYTF. The CDR3 DNA is TGCAGCGTCCTTCCGTGGACAAACCTTAACTATGGCTACACCTTC. The chain carries TRBV29-1 and TRBJ1-2; tentative D call: TRBD1 (5 bases). Germline-derived CDR1 and CDR2 are SQVTM and ANQGSEA. The CDR3 runs 15 residues. V dropped 6 bases and J dropped 1 base, with 18 bases sitting between them.

The V and J genes are TRBV28 and TRBJ2-5; maybe TRBD2 (5 bases). Germline V gives CDR1 MDHEN, CDR2 SYDVKM. With 3 bases removed from V and 0 bases from J, the gap between germline ends came to 17 bases. The CDR3 spans 17 residues. CDR3 DNA: TGTGCCAGCAGTTTTCCTGGGTTCGGGATCGACCAAGAGACCCAGTACTTC. Translated: CASSFPGFGIDQETQYF.

In the case of this clone: The sample contains more than one DNA sequence encoding this CDR3. J is TRBJ1-3 and V is TRBV5-1, with D possibly TRBD1 on 5 matching bases. The germline gives CDR1 SGHRS, CDR2 YFSETQ. V was trimmed by 3 bases and J by 0 bases, leaving 10 bases between them. The CDR3 loop spans 15 amino acids. CDR3 nucleotides: TGCGCCAGCAGCTCCCTGGGGGGCTCTGGAAACACCATATATTTT. As protein: CASSSLGGSGNTIYF.

CDR3 coding DNA: TGTGCCATCAGCGAAGGCACAGTCACTGAAGCTTTCTTT. Amino acids: CAISEGTVTEAFF. The gene calls are TRBV10-3 and TRBJ1-1; D unclear. There are 13 residues in the CDR3. The germline gives CDR1 ENHRY, CDR2 SYGVKD. V dropped 6 bases and J dropped 4 bases, with 12 bases sitting between them.